The entry below describes one T cell receptor (beta chain). The antigen remains undetermined. The data are from a study of cytomegalovirus exposure and HLA in healthy donors. Whole-study findings and limits: The investigators catalogued 164 TCR beta chains as cytomegalovirus-associated. As confirmed in vitro, three CMV-associated chains were specific for CMV antigens.

TCRdb keeps only in-frame clones here, not all; method: immunoSEQ multiplex PCR. The sample holds about 160,000 clones, approximately 89% seen once. The CDR3 covers 15 residues. Germline assignment: CDR1 MNHEY and CDR2 SVGAGI. Trimming stripped 6 bases from V and 2 bases from J, with 14 bases between. The TCR was taken from a man younger than 35 in good health and CMV-seropositive. Sequenced material: PBMCs. This chain connects TRBV6-5 to TRBJ1-3; D may be TRBD1 (6 bases). The CDR3 sequence is CASSPDRQPGNTIYF. CDR3 sequence (DNA): TGTGCCAGCAGCCCCGACAGGCAGCCTGGAAACACCATATATTTT.